The rows below give T cell receptor beta chains drawn from one sample of a study of CD8+ T cells in alopecia areata. This table comes from immunoSEQ multiplex PCR, and its TCRdb copy is limited to in-frame clones, with some not included. The repertoire holds over 110,000 clones, with about 51% as singletons. The specimen was CD4+ T cells sorted from blood, collected at week 0. The receptors derive from a human donor with alopecia areata. The CDR3 runs from the conserved cysteine through the conserved F or W. The D gene is left open where the match is weak. Only some rows state a clone size, as once, few, many or a class for expanded clones.

TRBJ2-1,TRBD2,few,TRBV5-1,CASSLAGTINEQFF,TGCGCCAGCAGCTTGGCCGGGACTATCAATGAGCAGTTCTTC
TRBJ2-6,TRBD1,.,TRBV4-1,CASSRHRDSLSGANVLTF,TGCGCCAGCAGCCGCCACCGGGACAGCCTTTCTGGGGCCAACGTCCTGACTTTC
TRBJ2-1,.,once,TRBV10-3,CAISAAGPNEQFF,TGTGCCATCAGTGCCGCGGGGCCCAATGAGCAGTTCTTC
TRBJ1-1,.,few,TRBV2,CASSLTVNTEAFF,TGTGCCAGCAGCTTGACAGTAAACACTGAAGCTTTCTTT
TRBJ1-2,.,.,TRBV4-2,CASSQDSPQGSGYTF,TGTGCCAGCAGCCAAGATTCCCCACAGGGATCTGGCTACACCTTC
TRBJ2-7,.,.,TRBV27,CATKKTGSYEQYF,TGTGCCACCAAGAAGACAGGAAGCTACGAGCAGTACTTC
TRBJ2-1,TRBD1,.,TRBV5-1,CASSLMAWTGGFNEQFF,TGCGCCAGCAGCTTGATGGCTTGGACAGGGGGATTCAATGAGCAGTTCTTC
TRBJ2-1,.,.,TRBV29-1,CSAEGRSGNLSYNEQFF,TGCAGCGCTGAGGGTAGGTCAGGGAATCTTTCCTACAATGAGCAGTTCTTC
TRBJ2-7,.,.,TRBV4-1,CASSLSWGSEQYF,TGCGCCAGCAGCCTGAGCTGGGGGTCCGAGCAGTACTTC
TRBJ2-6,.,few,TRBV30,CAWSPPGVSGANVLTF,TGTGCCTGGAGCCCCCCGGGGGTCTCTGGGGCCAACGTCCTGACTTTC
TRBJ2-7,TRBD1,few,TRBV27,CASSSRTGYPYEQYF,TGTGCCAGCAGTTCCAGGACAGGGTACCCCTACGAGCAGTACTTC
TRBJ2-5,TRBD1,.,TRBV7-7,CASSGTGRQETQYF,TGTGCTAGCAGCGGGACAGGGCGCCAAGAGACCCAGTACTTC
TRBJ1-1,.,.,TRBV29-1,CSVGGFTEAFF,TGCAGCGTTGGGGGTTTCACTGAAGCTTTCTTT
TRBJ2-4,.,few,TRBV5-4,CASSLDLLGAKNIQYF,TGTGCCAGCAGCTTGGATCTTTTGGGGGCCAAAAACATTCAGTACTTC
TRBJ2-3,.,few,TRBV29-1,CSAGPSADTQYF,TGCAGCGCCGGCCCCTCCGCAGATACGCAGTATTTT
TRBJ2-7,.,.,TRBV29-1,CSVGDRYGTSYEQYF,TGCAGCGTCGGGGATCGGTATGGGACTTCCTACGAGCAGTACTTC
TRBJ1-4,.,once,TRBV9,CASSVTQLNEKLFF,TGTGCCAGCAGCGTGACTCAGCTAAATGAAAAACTGTTTTTT
TRBJ2-5,.,.,TRBV29-1,CSGYGGGETQYF,TGCAGCGGCTATGGGGGAGGCGAGACCCAGTACTTC
TRBJ1-1,.,.,TRBV19,CASSIEDTTNTEAFF,TGTGCCAGTAGTATAGAAGACACCACGAACACTGAAGCTTTCTTT
TRBJ2-3,TRBD2,.,TRBV5-6,CASSLTSGTYTQYF,TGTGCCAGCAGCTTGACTAGCGGGACGTATACGCAGTATTTT
TRBJ2-5,.,.,TRBV6-6,CASSYSRGREETQYF,TGTGCCAGCAGTTACTCGAGAGGGAGAGAAGAGACCCAGTACTTC
TRBJ2-5,TRBD2,few,TRBV5-6,CASSLQLAGGETQYF,TGTGCCAGCAGCTTGCAACTAGCGGGAGGAGAGACCCAGTACTTC
TRBJ2-5,.,few,TRBV4-3,CASSQDLVARETQYF,TGCGCCAGCAGCCAAGATCTAGTAGCAAGAGAGACCCAGTACTTC
TRBJ2-7,TRBD2,.,TRBV28,CASSFPSGTGEQYF,TGTGCCAGCAGTTTTCCCAGCGGGACGGGCGAGCAGTACTTC
TRBJ2-7,.,.,TRBV29-1,CSVWEDEQYF,TGCAGCGTTTGGGAGGACGAGCAGTACTTC
TRBJ2-4,TRBD2,.,TRBV28,CASTHRGGGNIQYF,TGTGCCAGCACCCACCGGGGGGGTGGAAACATTCAGTACTTC
TRBJ2-5,.,few,TRBV2,CASSEAVGTQYF,TGTGCCAGCAGTGAAGCAGTAGGGACCCAGTACTTC
TRBJ2-7,TRBD2,once,TRBV10-3,CAISEPRDGRNEQYF,TGTGCCATCAGTGAACCCCGGGACGGGAGGAACGAGCAGTACTTC
TRBJ2-7,TRBD2,few,TRBV5-1,CASSPIAGGPYEQYF,TGCGCCAGCAGCCCAATAGCGGGAGGGCCCTACGAGCAGTACTTC
TRBJ1-4,.,.,TRBV29-1,CSARMDRSNEKLFF,TGCAGCGCCCGGATGGACAGATCTAATGAAAAACTGTTTTTT
TRBJ1-1,.,.,TRBV5-1,CASSSPGNTEAFF,TGCGCCAGCAGCAGCCCAGGGAACACTGAAGCTTTCTTT
TRBJ2-5,TRBD1,.,TRBV30,CAWSARGETQYF,TGTGCCTGGAGTGCCAGGGGGGAGACCCAGTACTTC
TRBJ2-1,TRBD2,.,TRBV7-6,CASSGGLAAYNEQFF,TGTGCCAGCAGCGGCGGACTAGCGGCCTACAATGAGCAGTTCTTC
TRBJ2-3,.,few,TRBV28,CASSLSSTDTQYF,TGTGCCAGCAGTTTATCCAGCACAGATACGCAGTATTTT
TRBJ2-6,.,.,TRBV6-5,CASSFGRSGANVLTF,TGTGCCAGCAGCTTCGGACGGTCTGGGGCCAACGTCCTGACTTTC
TRBJ2-1,.,.,TRBV25-1,CASSARVHNEQFF,TGTGCCAGCAGTGCCAGGGTCCACAATGAGCAGTTCTTC
TRBJ1-1,.,.,TRBV30,CAWKGGATEAFF,TGTGCCTGGAAGGGGGGTGCCACTGAAGCTTTCTTT
TRBJ2-7,TRBD1,.,TRBV6-5,CASSQNRGFTYEQYF,TGTGCCAGCAGCCAAAACAGGGGGTTTACGTACGAGCAGTACTTC
TRBJ1-2,.,.,TRBV28,CASALFGRANYGYTF,TGTGCCAGCGCCCTCTTTGGCAGGGCCAACTATGGCTACACCTTC
TRBJ2-5,.,.,TRBV25-1,CASSEWGLSQETQYF,TGTGCCAGCAGTGAATGGGGACTGTCCCAAGAGACCCAGTACTTC
TRBJ2-7,TRBD2,.,TRBV7-2,CASSLVGGTSGSYEQYF,TGTGCCAGCAGCTTGGTTGGGGGGACTAGCGGATCCTACGAGCAGTACTTC
TRBJ2-1,TRBD1,.,TRBV5-1,CASSPGTWDRRVGEQFF,TGCGCCAGCAGCCCAGGTACATGGGACAGGAGGGTCGGTGAGCAGTTCTTC
TRBJ2-1,TRBD2,.,TRBV7-2,CASSWPGLAGANEQFF,TGTGCCAGCAGCTGGCCGGGACTAGCGGGAGCCAATGAGCAGTTCTTC
TRBJ1-2,TRBD1,few,TRBV4-1,CASSQADRVLGGYTF,TGCGCCAGCAGCCAAGCAGACAGGGTCTTAGGTGGCTACACCTTC
TRBJ1-5,.,.,TRBV7-2,CASSFDSYQPQHF,TGTGCCAGCAGCTTTGACAGTTATCAGCCCCAGCATTTT
TRBJ2-4,.,.,TRBV29-1,CSVDSLAKNIQYF,TGCAGCGTTGACAGTCTAGCCAAAAACATTCAGTACTTC
TRBJ1-2,.,.,TRBV29-1,CSVVIGNGYTF,TGCAGCGTTGTTATAGGGAATGGCTACACCTTC
TRBJ2-7,.,.,TRBV30,CAWSVSLGGARATYEQYF,TGTGCCTGGAGTGTAAGTCTGGGTGGCGCTAGGGCTACCTACGAGCAGTACTTC
TRBJ2-3,.,.,TRBV5-1,CASSMIYTDTQYF,TGCGCCAGCAGTATGATTTACACAGATACGCAGTATTTT
TRBJ2-6,.,.,TRBV5-6,CASSPQGISGANVLTF,TGTGCCAGCAGCCCACAGGGAATCTCTGGGGCCAACGTCCTGACTTTC
TRBJ1-4,.,few,TRBV29-1,CSVEGDSEKLFF,TGCAGCGTTGAGGGGGACTCTGAAAAACTGTTTTTT
TRBJ2-7,TRBD1,.,TRBV30,CAWSYPGQGSDEQYF,TGTGCCTGGAGCTACCCGGGACAGGGTTCCGACGAGCAGTACTTC
TRBJ2-5,.,.,TRBV11-2,CASSLNGGPETQYF,TGTGCCAGCAGCTTAAACGGTGGACCGGAGACCCAGTACTTC
TRBJ2-7,.,.,TRBV6-5,CASSYSPVYSYEQYF,TGTGCCAGCAGTTACTCCCCAGTATACTCCTACGAGCAGTACTTC
TRBJ1-2,TRBD1,.,TRBV7-2,CASSLPQGANGYTF,TGTGCCAGCAGCTTACCACAGGGGGCGAATGGCTACACCTTC
TRBJ1-1,.,.,TRBV11-2,CASSLAGTEAFF,TGTGCCAGCAGCTTAGCGGGCACTGAAGCTTTCTTT
TRBJ1-5,TRBD1,.,TRBV30,CAWSTLTGDQPQHF,TGTGCCTGGAGTACCCTGACAGGGGATCAGCCCCAGCATTTT
TRBJ1-2,.,.,TRBV27,CASSPSPRDGWGYTF,TGTGCCAGCAGTCCTTCACCCCGGGACGGCTGGGGCTACACCTTC
TRBJ1-2,.,few,TRBV15,CATSSRGYYGYTF,TGTGCCACCAGCAGTAGGGGATACTATGGCTACACCTTC